The rows below give T cell receptor beta chains drawn from one sample of a study of blood T cell repertoires in COVID-19. Only in-frame clones appear in the TCRdb table, and some are missing; sequencing was by immunoSEQ multiplex PCR. This sample yields about 120,000 clones, of which around 89% are seen a single time; approximately 3.4% belongs to the top ten. Sequenced: peripheral blood. These receptors came from a woman in her 50s with acute or convalescent COVID-19. Both conserved end residues are part of each CDR3. The D gene is left open where the match is weak. Clone size is stated in some rows and not others, as once, few, many or a class when expanded.

v_call: TRBV6-4
d_call: .
j_call: TRBJ1-2
clone_size: .
cdr3_nt: TGTGCCAGCAGTGACTCAGAGCAAGGCTACACCTTC
cdr3_aa: CASSDSEQGYTF

v_call: TRBV5-1
d_call: .
j_call: TRBJ2-4
clone_size: once
cdr3_nt: TGCGCCAGCAGCTCCGCTAGTGGTAGCGGCATTCAGTACTTC
cdr3_aa: CASSSASGSGIQYF

v_call: TRBV2
d_call: TRBD1
j_call: TRBJ2-7
clone_size: few
cdr3_nt: TGTGCCAGCAGTGCCGCCGGGACAGCGTCCTACGAGCAGTACTTC
cdr3_aa: CASSAAGTASYEQYF

v_call: TRBV5-1
d_call: TRBD2
j_call: TRBJ2-1
clone_size: .
cdr3_nt: TGCGCCAGCAGCCCGGGACTAGCGGGCGCCTCTGAGCAGTTCTTC
cdr3_aa: CASSPGLAGASEQFF

v_call: TRBV11-2
d_call: .
j_call: TRBJ2-3
clone_size: .
cdr3_nt: TGTGCCAGCAGCCGGACACGTAGCACAGATACGCAGTATTTT
cdr3_aa: CASSRTRSTDTQYF

v_call: TRBV5-4
d_call: TRBD1
j_call: TRBJ1-1
clone_size: .
cdr3_nt: TGTGCCAGCAGTGGACAGGGTAATTCTGAAGCTTTCTTT
cdr3_aa: CASSGQGNSEAFF

v_call: TRBV7-9
d_call: TRBD1
j_call: TRBJ2-3
clone_size: once
cdr3_nt: TGTGCCAGCAGCTTAGTGGTCGGACAGGGGGTCCCAGATACGCAGTATTTT
cdr3_aa: CASSLVVGQGVPDTQYF

v_call: TRBV5-6
d_call: .
j_call: TRBJ1-2
clone_size: .
cdr3_nt: TGTGCCAGCAGCTTGGGGAGGGGTCGCGGCTACACCTTC
cdr3_aa: CASSLGRGRGYTF

v_call: TRBV5-1
d_call: TRBD2
j_call: TRBJ2-7
clone_size: .
cdr3_nt: TGCGCCAGCAGCTTGGGAGATTCACGGACTAGCGGGTACGAGCAGTACTTC
cdr3_aa: CASSLGDSRTSGYEQYF

v_call: TRBV2
d_call: TRBD1
j_call: TRBJ2-2
clone_size: .
cdr3_nt: TGTGCCAGCAGGGGACAGGGGAACACCGGGGAGCTGTTTTTT
cdr3_aa: CASRGQGNTGELFF

v_call: TRBV2
d_call: .
j_call: TRBJ2-7
clone_size: .
cdr3_nt: TGTGCCAGCCTTTCCGGGCTAGCCGGGTACGAGCAGTACTTC
cdr3_aa: CASLSGLAGYEQYF

v_call: TRBV2
d_call: TRBD1
j_call: TRBJ2-7
clone_size: .
cdr3_nt: TGTGCCAGCAGTGACTCCGGGACAGCACCCTACGAGCAGTACTTC
cdr3_aa: CASSDSGTAPYEQYF

v_call: TRBV27
d_call: .
j_call: TRBJ2-4
clone_size: .
cdr3_nt: TGTGCCAGCAGTTCACGCCAACGGCCCCGCGGAGTCGCCAAAAACATTCAGTACTTC
cdr3_aa: CASSSRQRPRGVAKNIQYF